This is a list of T cell receptor beta chains from one sample in a study of T cells in Graves' hyperthyroidism and ophthalmopathy. TCRdb re-derived calls from the multiplex PCR reads in MiXCR, one entry per CDR3 protein. The sample consists of approximately 600,000 distinct CDR3 sequences, about 14% of them appearing once. Sequencing was carried out using blood. Receptors originate from a woman in her thirties or forties with Graves' ophthalmopathy. The CDR3 runs from the conserved cysteine through the conserved F or W. The D gene is left open where the match is weak. A clone size is listed for some rows: how often the clone was seen (once, few, many), or a class if it is expanded.

clone_size: .; j_call: TRBJ2-7; v_call: TRBV5-1; d_call: .; cdr3_nt: TGCGCCAGCAGCTTGTTTCACTTTGCGCACGAGCAGTACTTC; cdr3_aa: CASSLFHFAHEQYF
clone_size: many; j_call: TRBJ2-7; v_call: TRBV9; d_call: .; cdr3_nt: TGTGCCAGCAGCGCCGCCCCCCATCCCTACGAGCAGTACTTC; cdr3_aa: CASSAAPHPYEQYF
clone_size: .; j_call: TRBJ2-7; v_call: TRBV4-1; d_call: .; cdr3_nt: TGCGCCAGCAGCCAAGGTATCACCTACGAGCAGTACTTC; cdr3_aa: CASSQGITYEQYF
clone_size: many; j_call: TRBJ2-5; v_call: TRBV29-1; d_call: TRBD1; cdr3_nt: TGCAGCACGGCGACAGGGCAAGAGACCCAGTACTTC; cdr3_aa: CSTATGQETQYF
clone_size: once; j_call: TRBJ1-6; v_call: TRBV6-5; d_call: TRBD1; cdr3_nt: TGTGCCAGCAGTTACTCGAAAACAGGGGGTTCACCCCTCCACTTT; cdr3_aa: CASSYSKTGGSPLHF
clone_size: many; j_call: TRBJ2-7; v_call: TRBV5-1; d_call: .; cdr3_nt: TGCGCCAGCAGCTTGTTGCTGGGAGGGGGTACTGGGGAGCAGTACTTC; cdr3_aa: CASSLLLGGGTGEQYF
clone_size: many; j_call: TRBJ2-7; v_call: TRBV2; d_call: .; cdr3_nt: TGTGCCAGCAGGGGCAATGACAGGGAGGGGCAGTACTTC; cdr3_aa: CASRGNDREGQYF
clone_size: many; j_call: TRBJ2-5; v_call: TRBV28; d_call: TRBD2; cdr3_nt: TGTGCCAGCAGTTCGTCTAGCGGGAACCACCAAGAGACCCAGTACTTC; cdr3_aa: CASSSSSGNHQETQYF
clone_size: .; j_call: TRBJ2-7; v_call: TRBV25-1; d_call: TRBD1; cdr3_nt: TGTGCCAGCAGTGAGTGGGACAGGATCTACGAGCAGTACTTC; cdr3_aa: CASSEWDRIYEQYF
clone_size: .; j_call: TRBJ1-2; v_call: TRBV3-1; d_call: .; cdr3_nt: TGTGCCAGCAGCCAAACTACTGGAGATGGCTACACCTTC; cdr3_aa: CASSQTTGDGYTF
clone_size: many; j_call: TRBJ1-1; v_call: TRBV28; d_call: TRBD1; cdr3_nt: TGTGCCAGCAGTTTCAGGATACACCGGGACAGGGGGACTGAAGCTTTCTTT; cdr3_aa: CASSFRIHRDRGTEAFF
clone_size: few; j_call: TRBJ1-6; v_call: TRBV30; d_call: .; cdr3_nt: TGTGCCTGGAGTGGGACGCCGAATTCACCCCTCCACTTT; cdr3_aa: CAWSGTPNSPLHF
clone_size: many; j_call: TRBJ2-5; v_call: TRBV7-3; d_call: TRBD2; cdr3_nt: TGTGCCAGCATCGTTGCCACTAGCGGTCTGGGACTCCAAGAGACCCAGTACTTC; cdr3_aa: CASIVATSGLGLQETQYF
clone_size: many; j_call: TRBJ2-5; v_call: TRBV7-2; d_call: .; cdr3_nt: TGTGCCAGCAGCACTAGGACTCTGATTCAAGAGACCCAGTACTTC; cdr3_aa: CASSTRTLIQETQYF
clone_size: many; j_call: TRBJ1-6; v_call: TRBV2; d_call: .; cdr3_nt: TGTGCCAGCAGTGAGATCGGGAATAGCTATAATTCACCCCTCCACTTT; cdr3_aa: CASSEIGNSYNSPLHF
clone_size: few; j_call: TRBJ2-7; v_call: TRBV19; d_call: TRBD1; cdr3_nt: TGTGCCAGTAGCCCACTCTGGACAGGGGGCGCCGAGCAGTACTTC; cdr3_aa: CASSPLWTGGAEQYF
clone_size: few; j_call: TRBJ2-7; v_call: TRBV12-5; d_call: .; cdr3_nt: TGTGCTAGTGGTTTGTGGGAAGGCGAGCAGTACTTC; cdr3_aa: CASGLWEGEQYF
clone_size: few; j_call: TRBJ2-5; v_call: TRBV11-2; d_call: .; cdr3_nt: TGTGCCAGCAGCGCTACCGTAGGGACCACTCAAGAGACCCAGTACTTC; cdr3_aa: CASSATVGTTQETQYF
clone_size: many; j_call: TRBJ2-7; v_call: TRBV20-1; d_call: .; cdr3_nt: TGCAGTGCTACGGGGGGCCCAGTTTCCTACGAGCAGTACTTC; cdr3_aa: CSATGGPVSYEQYF
clone_size: many; j_call: TRBJ2-7; v_call: TRBV12-3/TRBV12-4; d_call: TRBD1; cdr3_nt: TGTGCCAGCAGTCTCAACAGGGGGCACGAGCAGTACTTC; cdr3_aa: CASSLNRGHEQYF
clone_size: many; j_call: TRBJ2-2; v_call: TRBV11-3; d_call: TRBD2; cdr3_nt: TGTGCCAGCAGCTCACGCGGGAGAGCGAACACCGGGGAGCTGTTTTTT; cdr3_aa: CASSSRGRANTGELFF
clone_size: many; j_call: TRBJ1-1; v_call: TRBV19; d_call: .; cdr3_nt: TGTGCCAGTAGTATACCCCTGGGCAGAAACACTGAAGCTTTCTTT; cdr3_aa: CASSIPLGRNTEAFF
clone_size: many; j_call: TRBJ2-7; v_call: TRBV28; d_call: .; cdr3_nt: TGTGCCAGCAGTCTCCCCAGTGTCGAGCAGTACTTC; cdr3_aa: CASSLPSVEQYF
clone_size: many; j_call: TRBJ2-7; v_call: TRBV20-1; d_call: TRBD1; cdr3_nt: TGCAGTGCCGGAGAAATGACAGGGAGCTACGAGCAGTACTTC; cdr3_aa: CSAGEMTGSYEQYF
clone_size: many; j_call: TRBJ1-5; v_call: TRBV6-5; d_call: .; cdr3_nt: TGTGCCAGCAGTTACGCCGGGACCAACAATCAGCCCCAGCATTTT; cdr3_aa: CASSYAGTNNQPQHF
clone_size: few; j_call: TRBJ2-2; v_call: TRBV6-5; d_call: .; cdr3_nt: TGTGCCAGCACTTTTCTACCGGGACGGGGGTCGGCCGGGGAGCTGTTTTTT; cdr3_aa: CASTFLPGRGSAGELFF
clone_size: .; j_call: TRBJ2-7; v_call: TRBV6-1; d_call: TRBD1; cdr3_nt: TGTGCCAGCAGAAGGGACAGGGGCAGCTCCTACGAGCAGTACTTC; cdr3_aa: CASRRDRGSSYEQYF
clone_size: many; j_call: TRBJ1-5; v_call: TRBV7-8; d_call: TRBD1; cdr3_nt: TGTGCCAGCAGCTTACCAGGGGGAAATCAGCCCCAGCATTTT; cdr3_aa: CASSLPGGNQPQHF
clone_size: many; j_call: TRBJ2-7; v_call: TRBV12-3/TRBV12-4; d_call: .; cdr3_nt: TGTGCCAGCAGTTTCGCGGGAAGTCAATACGAGCAGTACTTC; cdr3_aa: CASSFAGSQYEQYF
clone_size: many; j_call: TRBJ1-1; v_call: TRBV7-2; d_call: .; cdr3_nt: TGTGCCAGCAGCCCCGGACGGGGGAACACTGAAGCTTTCTTT; cdr3_aa: CASSPGRGNTEAFF
clone_size: few; j_call: TRBJ1-3; v_call: TRBV28; d_call: .; cdr3_nt: TGTGCCAGCAGTTTTTGGGGAGTCTCTGGAAACACCATATATTTT; cdr3_aa: CASSFWGVSGNTIYF
clone_size: .; j_call: TRBJ1-2; v_call: TRBV6-1; d_call: TRBD1; cdr3_nt: TGTGCCAGCAGTGAAGCTTGGACAGGGGGCTATGGCTACACCTTC; cdr3_aa: CASSEAWTGGYGYTF
clone_size: many; j_call: TRBJ1-5; v_call: TRBV6-5; d_call: .; cdr3_nt: TGTGCCAGCAGCCGACAGGCCGATGGGCCCCAGCATTTT; cdr3_aa: CASSRQADGPQHF
clone_size: many; j_call: TRBJ2-7; v_call: TRBV7-2; d_call: .; cdr3_nt: TGTGCCAGCACCGCTCACCACGAGCAGTACTTC; cdr3_aa: CASTAHHEQYF
clone_size: .; j_call: TRBJ2-5; v_call: TRBV12-3/TRBV12-4; d_call: .; cdr3_nt: TGTGCCAGCAGTCTCCGCAGGGGGGTAGCGGAGCAGGAGACCCAGTACTTC; cdr3_aa: CASSLRRGVAEQETQYF
clone_size: many; j_call: TRBJ1-5; v_call: TRBV27; d_call: .; cdr3_nt: TGTGCCAGCAGAGGTATGGGTAGCAATCAGCCCCAGCATTTT; cdr3_aa: CASRGMGSNQPQHF
clone_size: many; j_call: TRBJ2-7; v_call: TRBV28; d_call: TRBD1; cdr3_nt: TGTGCCAGCAGTTTACCAGGGGGCTCCGTCTACGAGCAGTACTTC; cdr3_aa: CASSLPGGSVYEQYF
clone_size: many; j_call: TRBJ2-5; v_call: TRBV6-1; d_call: .; cdr3_nt: TGTGCCAGCACCCCGACGCAGGAGACCCAGTACTTC; cdr3_aa: CASTPTQETQYF
clone_size: many; j_call: TRBJ2-4; v_call: TRBV12-3/TRBV12-4; d_call: TRBD1; cdr3_nt: TGTGCCAGCAGTCTTTCGTACAGGGGTGCCAAAAACATTCAGTACTTC; cdr3_aa: CASSLSYRGAKNIQYF
clone_size: .; j_call: TRBJ2-7; v_call: TRBV27; d_call: TRBD1; cdr3_nt: TGTGCCAGCAGTTCTCTTGGCGGGACAGGGGTTTCCTACGAGCAGTACTTC; cdr3_aa: CASSSLGGTGVSYEQYF
clone_size: few; j_call: TRBJ1-5; v_call: TRBV6-1; d_call: .; cdr3_nt: TGTGCCAGCAGTCCCGGACGGGACCCCTGGCAGCCCCAGCATTTT; cdr3_aa: CASSPGRDPWQPQHF
clone_size: many; j_call: TRBJ2-5; v_call: TRBV2; d_call: TRBD2; cdr3_nt: TGTGCCACCTTGGGACTAGCGGGAGTTGAGACCCAGTACTTC; cdr3_aa: CATLGLAGVETQYF
clone_size: few; j_call: TRBJ1-1; v_call: TRBV5-1; d_call: .; cdr3_nt: TGCGCCAGCAGCTTGGATGGGGGGCGATTAACTGAAGCTTTCTTT; cdr3_aa: CASSLDGGRLTEAFF
clone_size: many; j_call: TRBJ2-7; v_call: TRBV28; d_call: TRBD2; cdr3_nt: TGTGCCAGCAGCGGGAGACTAGCGGGTTTCTACGAGCAGTACTTC; cdr3_aa: CASSGRLAGFYEQYF
clone_size: .; j_call: TRBJ2-5; v_call: TRBV5-1; d_call: TRBD2; cdr3_nt: TGCGCCAGCAGCTTGCTTAATAGCGGGAGGAGTGGGCAAGAGACCCAGTACTTC; cdr3_aa: CASSLLNSGRSGQETQYF
clone_size: many; j_call: TRBJ2-3; v_call: TRBV27; d_call: .; cdr3_nt: TGTGCCAGCAGTGACCGATCCACAGATACGCAGTATTTT; cdr3_aa: CASSDRSTDTQYF
clone_size: many; j_call: TRBJ1-1; v_call: TRBV25-1; d_call: .; cdr3_nt: TGTGCCAGCAGTGATACCAGAGGGGGAACGAGGACTGAAGCTTTCTTT; cdr3_aa: CASSDTRGGTRTEAFF
clone_size: .; j_call: TRBJ2-2; v_call: TRBV20-1; d_call: .; cdr3_nt: TGCAGTGCTACGGGACTGAACTCCCAGGCGACCGGGGAGCTGTTTTTT; cdr3_aa: CSATGLNSQATGELFF
clone_size: many; j_call: TRBJ2-2; v_call: TRBV6-1; d_call: .; cdr3_nt: TGTGCCAGCAACGGGAGAACCACCGGGGAGCTGTTTTTT; cdr3_aa: CASNGRTTGELFF
clone_size: many; j_call: TRBJ2-5; v_call: TRBV20-1; d_call: TRBD2; cdr3_nt: TGCAGTGCTAGAACCCTATTTGGGCTGACTAGCGGGAGAGGAGAGACCCAGTACTTC; cdr3_aa: CSARTLFGLTSGRGETQYF
clone_size: .; j_call: TRBJ1-6; v_call: TRBV6-2/TRBV6-3; d_call: TRBD1; cdr3_nt: TGTGCCAGCAGTCCCGATCCGGGACAGAATTCACCCCTCCACTTT; cdr3_aa: CASSPDPGQNSPLHF
clone_size: many; j_call: TRBJ2-7; v_call: TRBV7-2; d_call: .; cdr3_nt: TGTGCCAGCAGCTTAGGTCCCGGCTACGAGCAGTACTTC; cdr3_aa: CASSLGPGYEQYF